This T cell receptor (beta chain) comes out of a study of CD8+ T cells in alopecia areata (dated by TCRdb to the late 2010s). Regarding the study in general: The treated patients, all with moderate-to-severe alopecia areata, were enrolled in an open-label pilot trial of oral tofacitinib given at 5 to 10 mg twice daily. In both human patients and the C3H/HeJ mouse model, the study applied high-throughput TCRbeta sequencing to look at T cell clonal expansion in alopecia areata. Biopsies were taken from tofacitinib-treated patients at baseline and at 4 and 24 weeks of treatment, and a later scalp biopsy was taken in several of the tofacitinib-treated patients. Human TCRbeta sequencing covered scalp tissue and sorted CD4+ and CD8+ peripheral blood T cells from patchy and totalis/universalis alopecia areata patients and healthy controls. Clonality in the scalp was compared among normal scalp (n=4), patchy alopecia areata scalp (n=8), and alopecia totalis/universalis scalp (n=8). RNA came from the PAXgene miRNA kit for fixed scalp, the miRNeasy kit for PBMCs, and the RNeasy kit for mouse skin. Patients stayed on tofacitinib for 6 to 18 months and then had 6 months of follow-up off drug so that delayed response and recurrence could be assessed. TCRbeta CDR3 regions were amplified by immunoSEQ multiplex PCR using 35 Vbeta forward and 13 Jbeta reverse primers.

General findings and caveats noted by the study authors: Lesional scalp, especially in alopecia totalis/universalis, showed higher clonality and more expanded CD8+ clones than normal scalp, suggesting antigenic drive. Unlike mouse skin, which is dominated by gammadelta T cells, normal human skin has resident alphabeta T cells that are also sequenced, and this complicates analysis of the scalp TCR repertoire. Shared TCR sequences between patients were less evident than in mice, which may be partly attributable to HLA diversity in the patient population.

The sample holds one count of this clone. The antigen it recognizes is unknown. Qualities for individual bases were not recorded, and no much larger clone is one base off. The germline ends are 17 bases apart after V is trimmed by 4 bases and J by 9 bases. The CDR3 holds 14 amino acids from the cysteine to the phenylalanine. Left in the record is the CDR3 DNA by itself, 42 bases read in frame from the first base. Looking up the germline V gene yields CDR1 SGHRS and CDR2 YFSETQ. The label giving this sample's time point can be read as: baseline before oral tofacitinib. Peripheral blood and lesional scalp punch biopsies were obtained from patients with alopecia areata. PBMCs were isolated by density centrifugation and stained for CD3, CD4 and CD8, after which CD4+ and CD8+ T cells were sorted on a FACSAria. Libraries were prepared through the immunoSEQ multiplex PCR assay. To provide template for TCR sequencing, every sample had RNA extracted and reverse transcribed into cDNA. SuperScript III was used to make first-strand cDNA, primed with a 2:1 mix of oligo-dT and random hexamers. A synthetic immune receptor repertoire was used to gauge amplification bias, and whatever bias remained was removed computationally. As for the original processing: After raw reads were preprocessed to remove errors, the CDR3 was defined following IMGT conventions as running from the conserved cysteine to phenylalanine. Clonality was computed by normalizing Shannon entropy by log2 of the number of productive unique TCRs and subtracting the result from 1. Whether scalp clones were CD4 or CD8 was inferred by matching scalp TCRbeta sequences against CD4 and CD8 repertoires sorted from blood. TCRdb provides this immuneACCESS table in a form limited to in-frame rearrangements. Some clones are lacking; in checked studies, under half of them reflect an unresolved V gene, and why the rest are absent is not known. V, J and clone size reflect that table, while D and trimming were determined from the DNA. The sample has some 170,000 clones on record, around 63% of them singletons. The ten largest clones add up to about 1.5% of the sample.

The clonotype was recovered from a human donor with alopecia areata. Recombination joined TRBV5-1 with TRBJ1-5, with the D gene not confidently named. The source was CD4+ T cells sorted from blood, collected at week 0. The CDR3: CASSVGSPGGPQHF. The DNA is TGCGCCAGCAGCGTGGGGAGCCCTGGAGGGCCCCAGCATTTT.